Listed below are T cell receptor beta chains from one sample, sequenced in a study of blood T cell repertoires in COVID-19. Generated by immunoSEQ multiplex PCR, the TCRdb table keeps only in-frame clones and is missing some. The sample has under 100,000 clones, roughly 78% seen once; the top ten hold about 10%. The sample comprised peripheral blood. All receptors come from a man between 60 and 75 years old with acute or convalescent COVID-19. Both conserved end residues are part of each CDR3. D genes are given only for firm matches. Size is stated for part of the rows, as once, few or many counts, or as a class when the clone is expanded.

TRBV2	TRBJ1-2	TRBD1	NA	CASDYPGTGEGYTF	TGTGCCAGCGACTATCCCGGGACAGGGGAGGGCTACACCTTC
TRBV7-8	TRBJ2-3	NA	NA	CATTLGQGYTDTQYF	TGTGCCACCACTCTGGGGCAGGGCTACACAGATACGCAGTATTTT
TRBV4-1	TRBJ1-5	NA	NA	CASSQDRVGHQPQHF	TGCGCCAGCAGCCAAGACAGGGTCGGGCATCAGCCCCAGCATTTT
TRBV2	TRBJ2-6	TRBD1	NA	CASSFTGGPGANVLTF	TGTGCCAGCAGTTTTACAGGGGGCCCTGGGGCCAACGTCCTGACTTTC
TRBV6-2/TRBV6-3	TRBJ1-1	NA	NA	CASSKLNTEAFF	TGTGCCAGCAGTAAGCTGAACACTGAAGCTTTCTTT
TRBV28	TRBJ1-2	TRBD1	NA	CASSLTGGRGYTF	TGTGCCAGCAGTCTGACAGGGGGCAGAGGCTACACCTTC
TRBV9	TRBJ2-3	TRBD1	NA	CASSANRGPGDTQYF	TGTGCCAGCAGCGCCAACAGGGGGCCGGGAGATACGCAGTATTTT
TRBV28	TRBJ2-2	NA	NA	CASSLWGDTGELFF	TGTGCCAGCAGTTTATGGGGAGACACCGGGGAGCTGTTTTTT
TRBV28	TRBJ2-1	NA	NA	CASRTSGLHLSYNEQFF	TGTGCCAGCAGGACCTCTGGACTCCACTTGTCCTACAATGAGCAGTTCTTC
TRBV4-3	TRBJ1-2	NA	NA	CASSPRGGPYGYTF	TGCGCCAGCAGCCCGAGGGGAGGGCCATATGGCTACACCTTC
TRBV7-9	TRBJ2-5	NA	NA	CASSPSQGQETQYF	TGTGCCAGCAGCCCCTCCCAGGGGCAAGAGACCCAGTACTTC
TRBV10-3	TRBJ1-1	NA	NA	CAISESGNSNTEAFF	TGTGCCATCAGTGAGTCGGGCAATTCGAACACTGAAGCTTTCTTT
TRBV3-1/TRBV3-2	TRBJ1-2	NA	NA	CASSLRDGSLGYGYTF	TGTGCCAGCAGCCTGCGGGACGGCTCTTTGGGCTATGGCTACACCTTC
TRBV2	TRBJ1-5	NA	NA	CASSAQVSNQPQHF	TGTGCCAGCAGTGCTCAGGTTAGCAATCAGCCCCAGCATTTT
TRBV29-1	TRBJ2-5	NA	few	CSVARGEETQYF	TGCAGCGTTGCCCGCGGGGAAGAGACCCAGTACTTC
TRBV4-3	TRBJ2-1	TRBD2	NA	CASRTSGTNNEQFF	TGCGCCAGCAGGACTAGCGGAACTAACAATGAGCAGTTCTTC
TRBV10-3	TRBJ1-1	NA	few	CAITQSPGGDTEAFF	TGTGCCATCACCCAGAGCCCGGGAGGGGACACTGAAGCTTTCTTT
TRBV6-4	TRBJ2-4	NA	NA	CASRLGIAKNIQYF	TGTGCCAGCAGACTAGGGATAGCCAAAAACATTCAGTACTTC
TRBV4-3	TRBJ1-4	NA	NA	CASSQGTTTNEKLFF	TGCGCCAGCAGCCAGGGGACAACCACTAATGAAAAACTGTTTTTT
TRBV7-9	TRBJ2-3	TRBD2	NA	CASSQGNSGRITDTQYF	TGTGCCAGCAGTCAGGGGAATAGCGGGAGGATCACAGATACGCAGTATTTT
TRBV6-6	TRBJ2-7	NA	NA	CASSYERDYEQYF	TGTGCCAGCAGTTACGAGAGGGACTACGAGCAGTACTTC
TRBV27	TRBJ2-7	TRBD1	once	CASAAGGGPYEQYF	TGTGCCAGCGCCGCAGGGGGCGGCCCCTACGAGCAGTACTTC
TRBV25-1	TRBJ1-3	TRBD1	NA	CASSNTGDSGNTIYF	TGTGCCAGCAGTAACACAGGGGACTCTGGAAACACCATATATTTT
TRBV15	TRBJ1-5	NA	NA	CATSRAGTSSNQPQHF	TGTGCCACCAGCAGAGCTGGGACATCAAGCAATCAGCCCCAGCATTTT
TRBV7-2	TRBJ2-5	NA	NA	CASSLGSSRETQYF	TGTGCCAGCAGCTTAGGATCTAGCCGGGAGACCCAGTACTTC
TRBV6-5	TRBJ2-7	TRBD1	NA	CASSRTGGLQEQYF	TGTGCCAGCAGTCGGACAGGGGGGCTCCAAGAGCAGTACTTC
TRBV7-9	TRBJ2-1	NA	NA	CASSLGRGGNSYNEQFF	TGTGCCAGCAGCTTAGGGCGGGGCGGGAATTCCTACAATGAGCAGTTCTTC
TRBV6-2/TRBV6-3	TRBJ1-2	NA	once	CASSSSGVDGYTF	TGTGCCAGCAGTTCTTCAGGGGTCGATGGCTACACCTTC
TRBV6-2/TRBV6-3	TRBJ1-4	NA	NA	CASSYIGHPTNEKLFF	TGTGCCAGCAGTTATATTGGACATCCAACTAATGAAAAACTGTTTTTT
TRBV6-5	TRBJ1-5	TRBD1	NA	CASKGQGGGNQPQHF	TGTGCCAGCAAGGGACAGGGAGGGGGCAATCAGCCCCAGCATTTT
TRBV7-2	TRBJ1-1	TRBD1	NA	CASSSSLGQTNTEAFF	TGTGCCAGCAGCTCCAGCTTGGGACAGACGAACACTGAAGCTTTCTTT
TRBV4-3	TRBJ2-3	TRBD2	once	CASSRRTSGTSTDTQYF	TGCGCCAGCAGCCGCAGGACTAGCGGAACTAGCACAGATACGCAGTATTTT
TRBV28	TRBJ2-1	TRBD2	NA	CASSHFKASGRAGQFF	TGTGCCAGCAGTCACTTCAAGGCTAGCGGGAGGGCCGGGCAGTTCTTC
TRBV27	TRBJ1-2	NA	NA	CASSLVEGLGGYTF	TGTGCCAGCAGTTTAGTGGAGGGACTGGGAGGCTACACCTTC
TRBV27	TRBJ2-1	NA	NA	CASSVTGGPHEQFF	TGTGCCAGCAGTGTAACCGGGGGGCCCCATGAGCAGTTCTTC
TRBV4-3	TRBJ1-5	NA	NA	CASSQDSSQPQHF	TGCGCCAGCAGCCAAGACTCGAGTCAGCCCCAGCATTTT
TRBV2	TRBJ1-3	TRBD1	NA	CASLRDRSPRSGNTIYF	TGTGCCAGCCTGAGGGACAGATCGCCCCGCTCTGGAAACACCATATATTTT
TRBV30	TRBJ1-4	NA	NA	CAWSVAGAREKLFF	TGTGCCTGGAGTGTGGCAGGGGCACGAGAAAAACTGTTTTTT
TRBV5-7	TRBJ1-1	TRBD1	NA	CASSFRGGENTEAFF	TGTGCCAGCAGCTTTCGAGGGGGCGAGAACACTGAAGCTTTCTTT
TRBV6-4	TRBJ1-6	NA	NA	CASSEQGNNSPLHF	TGTGCCAGCAGTGAGCAGGGCAATAATTCACCCCTCCACTTT
TRBV29-1	TRBJ2-2	NA	NA	CSEGGQLTGELFF	TGCAGCGAGGGGGGGCAACTCACCGGGGAGCTGTTTTTT